Following are 12 T cell receptor beta chains from one sample sequenced in a study of blood T cells in healthy people across ages (dated by TCRdb to the mid-2010s). Library method: 5' RACE. Sequencing relied on an Illumina HiSeq 2500. A second PCR of about 6 to 11 cycles was run with a J-beta primer mix and a sample-barcoded 5' primer. TCRdb took the public reads, trimmed them with fastp at Q25, ran MiXCR for clone calling and kept in-frame beta chains. Every entry covers one CDR3 protein and lists the most common genes and DNA from its rows. Recorded for this sample are approximately 900,000 distinct CDR3 sequences; 25% to 30% of them occurred a single time. The ten largest clonotypes hold roughly a tenth of the sample. These same records also appear under a second study, on T cells of mothers and their children.

Sequenced material: blood. These receptors came from a woman between 40 and 55 years old in good health.

This chain joins TRBV6-2 or TRBV6-3 and TRBJ1-2, with D unresolved. The V end lost 6 bases, the J end lost 4 bases, and 12 bases lay between the germline ends. Germline CDR1 reads MNHEY; CDR2 reads SVGEGT. CDR3 length: 13 residues. CDR3 sequence (DNA): TGTGCCAGCAGGGGTGCGAATGTCTATGGCTACACCTTC. Its protein is CASRGANVYGYTF.

V is TRBV7-2 and J is TRBJ1-3, with a possible D match to TRBD1 (5 bases). Trimming pared 3 bases from V and 2 bases from J, leaving 11 bases between. CDR3 length: 15 amino acids. Germline lookup yields CDR1 SGHTA and CDR2 FQGNSA. The CDR3 is CASSFRGRPGNTIYF. The CDR3, as DNA: TGTGCCAGCAGCTTTCGGGGGAGACCTGGAAACACCATATATTTT.

The J gene is TRBJ1-1, the V gene TRBV5-1, with D possibly being TRBD1 (5 bases). Per germline, CDR1 SGHRS and CDR2 YFSETQ. V lost 0 bases, J lost 11 bases, and 17 bases lay in between. This CDR3 region has 14 residues. CDR3 loop: CASSLEAGQNFAFF. The CDR3 region has the DNA TGCGCCAGCAGCTTGGAAGCGGGGCAGAACTTCGCTTTCTTT. Combining the CDR3 with reference TRBV5-1 and TRBJ1-1 gives the whole variable domain KAGVTQTPRYLIKTRGQQVTLSCSPISGHRSVSWYQQTPGQGLQFLFEYFSETQRNKGNFPGRFSGRQFSNSRSEMNVSTLELGDSALYLCASSLEAGQNFAFFGQGTRLTVV.

In this sample, this clonotype turned up a few times. The J gene is TRBJ2-2, the V gene TRBV15; no firm D call. CDR1 and CDR2 from the germline V gene are LNHNV and YYDKDF (reference sequence). This CDR3 is 14 amino acids long. V was shortened by 0 bases and J by 6 bases, with 8 bases between the two germline ends. Here the CDR3 DNA reads TGTGCCACCAGCAGAGATACCTCACCCGGGGAGCTGTTTTTT. Translating it yields CATSRDTSPGELFF.

The chain is built from TRBV12-3 or TRBV12-4 and TRBJ1-3; D call uncertain. The CDR3 runs to 15 residues. The ends were cut back, 5 bases at V and 0 bases at J, with 11 bases in the middle. CDR3 DNA: TGTGCCAGCAGTCCCACCGTCCCCTCTGGAAACACCATATATTTT. Translating gives CASSPTVPSGNTIYF.

This clonotype has at least ten counts. The rearrangement uses TRBV12-3 or TRBV12-4 and TRBJ2-1, with D possibly TRBD2 on 6 matching bases. CDR3 length equals 13 residues. The germline V and J ends were trimmed by 2 bases and 6 bases, with 8 bases remaining between them. CDR3 nucleotides: TGTGCCAGCAGTTTACGGGGACTCAATGAGCAGTTCTTC. Protein: CASSLRGLNEQFF.

The sample holds many counts of this clonotype. This chain joins TRBV4-2 and TRBJ2-4, with D perhaps matching TRBD1 (6 bases). Per the germline V gene, CDR1 is LGHNA and CDR2 is YNFKEQ. V was cut by 0 bases and J by 8 bases, with 17 bases left in between. The CDR3 loop spans 16 amino acids. The DNA for the CDR3 is TGTGCCAGCAGCCAAGATATTAGAGCCAAGGGGGACATTCAGTACTTC. It translates to CASSQDIRAKGDIQYF.

V gene TRBV3-1 combines with J gene TRBJ1-1; D is unresolved. CDR1 is LGHDT and CDR2 is YNNKEL in the germline V gene (reference sequence). The CDR3 has 15 amino acids. The ends were cut back, 2 bases at V and 0 bases at J, with 10 bases in the middle. CDR3 nucleotides: TGTGCCAGCAGCCAACGAGGTTCTGTGAACACTGAAGCTTTCTTT. It codes for CASSQRGSVNTEAFF.

Details on this clonotype: The junction does not match germline at one end; this may be a read error. The chain combines TRBV7-6 with TRBJ2-3, with 11 bases matching TRBD2. Germline CDR1 and CDR2: SGHVS and FNYEAQ. This CDR3 is built from 18 residues. CDR3 sequence (DNA): TGTGCCAGCAGCTTACCTCCACTAGCGGGGGAGAGCACAGATACGCGGTATTTT. The encoded protein is CASSLPPLAGESTDTRYF.

This chain links TRBV29-1 with TRBJ2-3; 8 bases match TRBD1. CDR1 and CDR2 from the germline V gene are SQVTM and ANQGSEA. Unmatched junction bases numbered 9, after V lost 6 bases and J lost 4 bases. This CDR3 is built from 14 residues. The CDR3 reads CSVADRGRADTQYF. CDR3 in DNA: TGCAGCGTGGCTGACAGGGGCCGCGCAGATACGCAGTATTTT.

This clonotype was counted between two and nine times. The germline gene is not matched at one end of the junction; a read error may be the cause. V is TRBV20-1 and J is TRBJ1-5; 8 bases are a match to TRBD1. The CDR3 is 14 amino acids. Germline V gives CDR1 DFQATT, CDR2 SNEGSKA (reference sequence). The CDR3 spells CGAEVRDRPEPQHF. CDR3 in DNA: TGCGGTGCTGAAGTCCGGGACAGGCCAGAGCCCCAGCATTTT.

This clonotype was seen only a few times. The chain employs TRBV20-1 and TRBJ1-2; tentatively, D is TRBD1 (6 bases). Germline V gene data show CDR1 as DFQATT and CDR2 as SNEGSKA (reference sequence). The CDR3 runs 12 residues. V lost 6 bases and J 6 bases, leaving 14 bases between the germline ends. This CDR3 reads CSAVTGFDGYTF. In nucleotides, the CDR3 is TGCAGTGCCGTCACAGGGTTCGATGGCTACACCTTC.